This T cell receptor (beta chain) was sequenced in a study of control samples from healthy donors and cancer patients. Clones were sequenced by immunoSEQ multiplex PCR, and TCRdb holds only the in-frame ones, with some missing. The repertoire consists of 150,000 to 200,000 clones, with just over 90% occurring once and the leading ten covering roughly 1.5%. Germline values: CDR1 MNHNY, CDR2 SVGAGI (reference sequence). V lost 6 bases to trimming and J lost 4 bases; unmatched junction nucleotides: 13. CDR3 length equals 16 residues. The chain links TRBV6-6 to TRBJ2-5; 8 positions match TRBD2. Source material: blood. The TCR comes from a young man in good health. The CDR3 reads CASSPPAAGGTETQYF. In DNA, the CDR3 is TGTGCCAGCAGCCCCCCGGCGGCGGGAGGTACAGAGACCCAGTACTTC.